Each of the 19 T cell receptor beta chains below was sequenced from the same sample in a study of T cells in women clearing cervical HPV infection. Method: immunoSEQ multiplex PCR; TCRdb's copy keeps in-frame clones and lacks some. This table lists roughly 22,000 clones. Sequencing used blood buffy coat. All receptors come from a woman between 18 and 70 years old with a cervical HPV16 infection that either progressed to CIN3+ or cleared (not recorded which).

Worth noting for this clone: The read finishes 3 residues shy of the CDR3 end, and the germline J gene is used to complete it. The chain has TRBV24-1 and TRBJ1-2; D remains unclear. The CDR3 sequence is 13 residues long. V shed 4 bases and J shed 4 bases, with 9 bases lying between them. CDR1 and CDR2 (germline): KGHDR, SFDVKD. Incomplete CDR3 DNA: TGTGCCACCAGTGAAAGGTTGGCCTATGGC. It is translated as CATSERLAYG. Given in full, the CDR3 is CATSERLAYGYTF.

About this clone: The CDR3 extends 3 residues past the end of the read, so its final part is completed from the germline J gene. The rearrangement links TRBV7-2 to TRBJ2-4; possible D gene TRBD1, 5 bases. Germline assignment: CDR1 SGHTA and CDR2 FQGNSA. The CDR3 is 14 residues long. Partial CDR3 DNA: TGTGCCAGCAGCTTAGTGCTTGACAGCTATGGT. Protein product: CASSLVLDSYG. The full CDR3 is CASSLVLDSYGQYF.

Notes on this clone: The CDR3 end lies 3 residues beyond the end of the read and is filled in from the germline J gene. V is TRBV29-1 and J is TRBJ1-2; 7 bases align to TRBD1. Germline values: CDR1 SQVTM, CDR2 ANQGSEA. Trimming cost V 0 bases and J 4 bases; bases outside gene matches: 11. The CDR3 length is 16 residues. Here the CDR3 reads CSVEEATGQVGYGYTF. The sequenced part of the CDR3 DNA is TGCAGCGTTGAAGAGGCGACAGGGCAGGTTGGCTATGGC.

For this clone: The read is 3 residues too short to cover the CDR3 end, so that end is filled in from the germline J gene. V gene TRBV19 combines with J gene TRBJ2-5; 8 bases are shared with TRBD1. V shed 10 bases, J shed 5 bases, and the junction held 9 bases outside the gene matches. The CDR3 contains 13 residues. Germline loops: CDR1 LNHDA, CDR2 SQIVND (reference sequence). CDR3 bases read: TGTGCCACCCTCGGACAGGGTGGGGAGACC. It codes for CATLGQGGET. The entire CDR3 reads CATLGQGGETQYF. The complete variable domain, with remaining parts taken from reference TRBV19 and TRBJ2-5, reads DGGITQSPKYLFRKEGQNVTLSCEQNLNHDAMYWYRQDPGQGLRLIYYSQIVNDFQKGDIAEGYSVSREKKESFPLTVTSAQKNPTAFYLCATLGQGGETQYFGPGTRLLVL.

On this clone: The read halts 3 residues ahead of the CDR3 end, with the missing end drawn from the germline J gene. This chain connects TRBV5-1 to TRBJ1-1, with D maybe TRBD1 (5 bases). This CDR3 has 16 residues. Germline CDR1 is SGHRS and CDR2 is YFSETQ. Trimming stripped 4 bases from V and 4 bases from J, with 20 bases between. CDR3 bases read: TGCGCCAGCAGCCTTGCCCTCAGCCCAGGGAGCACTGAA. This sequence encodes CASSLALSPGSTE. The CDR3 in full is CASSLALSPGSTEAFF.

On this clone: The read ends 3 residues before the CDR3 terminus; that terminus is restored from the germline J gene. This rearrangement joins TRBV19 to TRBJ1-2; tentatively, D is TRBD1 (5 bases). This CDR3 comprises 13 residues. The V gene's germline CDR1 is LNHDA and CDR2 SQIVND (reference sequence). The part of the CDR3 DNA that was read is TGTGCCAGTAGTATAGACAAGGGGTACGAC. This translates into CASSIDKGYD. The complete CDR3 sequence is CASSIDKGYDYTF.

Details on this clone: The read stops 3 residues short of the end of the CDR3; the missing end is completed from the germline J gene. The chain is built from TRBV9 and TRBJ2-3; TRBD2 is a possible D gene (5 bases). Germline CDR1 and CDR2: SGDLS and YYNGEE. There are 16 residues in the CDR3. The sequenced part of the CDR3 DNA is TGTGCCAGCAGCGTAGACGCTAGCAGACTTCAAGAGACG. This translates into CASSVDASRLQET. The whole CDR3 protein is CASSVDASRLQETQYF.

As to this clone: The CDR3 extends 3 residues past the end of the read, so its final part is completed from the germline J gene. This sequence joins TRBV10-3 and TRBJ2-7; TRBD1 matches 7 bases. Germline-derived CDR1 and CDR2 are ENHRY and SYGVKD. V was clipped by 4 bases and J by 3 bases; unmatched bases: 6. CDR3 length equals 14 residues. The sequenced part of the CDR3 DNA is TGTGCCATCAGTGGGGGACAGATAAGCTACGAG. It codes for CAISGGQISYE. The complete CDR3 protein is CAISGGQISYEQYF.

In regard to this clone: The read comes to an end 3 residues before the CDR3 does, leaving the germline J gene to fill in the end. The rearrangement links TRBV20-1 to TRBJ1-5, with D possibly being TRBD1 (5 bases). The V gene's germline CDR1 is DFQATT and CDR2 SNEGSKA (reference sequence). The V end was cut by 2 bases, the J end by 7 bases, with 12 bases between. The CDR3 extends over 13 amino acids. The sequenced CDR3 bases are TGCAGTGCTAGAAGTGGGGCGGGGCAGCCC. Translated, it gives CSARSGAGQP. The full CDR3 sequence reads CSARSGAGQPQHF.

Of note for this clone: The CDR3 end is not reached by the read, which stops 3 residues before it; the germline J gene fills it in. The chain couples TRBV4-2 to TRBJ2-1, with 10 positions matching TRBD2. Germline values: CDR1 LGHNA, CDR2 YNFKEQ. The CDR3 runs 14 residues. V gave up 4 bases and J gave up 9 bases; unmatched junction bases: 6. The DNA read from the CDR3 is TGTGCCAGCAGCCGGGGACTAGCGAAGGGTGAG. It encodes CASSRGLAKGE. The complete CDR3 protein is CASSRGLAKGEQFF.

As to this clone: From the germline J gene comes the end of the CDR3, since the read stops 3 residues before it. V and J are TRBV7-9 and TRBJ2-1; possibly TRBD2 for D (6 bases). CDR1 SEHNR and CDR2 FQNEAQ come from the germline V gene (reference sequence). V shed 5 bases and J shed 9 bases, with 17 bases lying between them. The CDR3 length is 14 residues. Incomplete CDR3 DNA: TGTGCCAGCAGCGCGACCAAAACTAGCACTGAG. This codes for CASSATKTSTE. The complete CDR3 sequence is CASSATKTSTEQFF.

To note about this clone: Sequence at one end of the junction differs from germline and may be a read error. The read finishes 3 residues shy of the CDR3 end, and the germline J gene is used to complete it. The sample has other DNA sequences that encode this CDR3 too. This chain connects TRBV20-1 to TRBJ1-3; possible D gene TRBD1, 5 bases. This CDR3 has 13 amino acids. Germline V gene data show CDR1 as DFQATT and CDR2 as SNEGSKA (reference sequence). The CDR3 region is CSANKDTGNTIYF. The CDR3 DNA, read in part, is TGCAGTGCCAACAAGGACACTGGAAACACG.

As for this clone: The sequence runs out 3 residues before the end of the CDR3; the remainder is reconstructed from the germline J gene. V and J are TRBV7-9 and TRBJ2-1; D is ambiguous. Germline V lookup: CDR1 SEHNR, CDR2 FQNEAQ (reference sequence). Trimming shortened V by 2 bases and J by 9 bases, and 5 bases separated the two germline ends. CDR3 size: 11 residues. The sequenced CDR3 bases are TGTGCCAGCAGCTTATCCTTTGAG. Translation: CASSLSFE. The whole CDR3 region reads CASSLSFEQFF.

With respect to this clone: The read stops 3 residues short of the end of the CDR3; the missing end is completed from the germline J gene. The chain couples TRBV10-3 to TRBJ2-5; D may be TRBD1 (6 bases). V shed 3 bases and J shed 5 bases, with 16 bases lying between them. Germline values: CDR1 ENHRY, CDR2 SYGVKD. This CDR3 is built from 15 residues. The covered CDR3 bases are TGTGCCATCAGTGAAGGTCCAGGGGTTGCGGAGACC. This encodes CAISEGPGVAET. The complete CDR3 protein is CAISEGPGVAETQYF.

Concerning this clone: The read finishes 3 residues shy of the CDR3 end, and the germline J gene is used to complete it. The rearrangement uses TRBV18 and TRBJ2-4, with D perhaps matching TRBD1 (6 bases). In germline, CDR1 is KGHSH, CDR2 LQKENI. CDR3 length: 18 residues. The DNA read from the CDR3 is TGTGCCAGCTCACCCCAGACAGGAAGTAATCGCCAGGGCTATGGT. As protein: CASSPQTGSNRQGYG. The entire CDR3 sequence reads CASSPQTGSNRQGYGQYF.

CDR3 amino acids: CASSFTGNQPQYF. The CDR3 DNA, read in part, is TGTGCCAGCAGTTTCACAGGGAATCAGCCG. This chain uses TRBV2 with TRBJ2-3, with a weak D call TRBD1 (6 bases). The read terminates 3 residues ahead of where the CDR3 ends, so the germline J gene completes it. Per germline, CDR1 SNHLY and CDR2 FYNNEI. CDR3 length: 13 residues.

In regard to this clone: The CDR3 goes on 3 residues after the read ends, and that part is filled in from the germline J gene. Different DNA sequences within this sample yield the same CDR3. The rearrangement links TRBV30 to TRBJ1-3; maybe TRBD1 (6 bases). V shed 0 bases and J shed 2 bases, with 8 bases lying between them. Germline values: CDR1 GTSNPN, CDR2 SVGIG (reference sequence). The CDR3 runs to 14 residues. CDR3 DNA, as far as it was read: TGTGCCTGGAGTGTACAGGGTGCTGGAAACACC. Its protein is CAWSVQGAGNT. The full CDR3 is CAWSVQGAGNTIYF. Drawing the rest from reference TRBV30 and TRBJ1-3, the complete variable domain is SQTIHQWPATLVQPVGSPLSLECTVEGTSNPNLYWYRQAAGRGLQLLFYSVGIGQISSEVPQNLSASRPQDRQFILSSKKLLLSDSGFYLCAWSVQGAGNTIYFGEGSWLTVV.

Note on this clone: Coverage ceases 3 residues before the CDR3 finishes, and the germline J gene fills in the end. The rearrangement uses TRBV7-2 and TRBJ2-3; D is perhaps TRBD1 (5 bases). Germline CDR1 and CDR2: SGHTA and FQGNSA. This CDR3 is built from 14 residues. This CDR3 reads CASSYRQGDQPQYF. The CDR3 DNA, read in part, is TGTGCCAGCAGTTATCGGCAGGGCGATCAGCCG.

This clone is labeled medium-sized (0.01 to 0.1%) based on frequency. The read ends 3 residues shy of where the CDR3 ends; the end is completed using the germline J gene. The V gene is TRBV5-1, the J gene TRBJ2-6; 8 bases fit TRBD1. Germline V gene sequence: CDR1 SGHRS, CDR2 YFSETQ. Germline trimming cut 1 base from V and 2 bases from J; bases unmatched to any gene: 11. The CDR3 is 19 amino acids. The CDR3 loop reads CASSLTAGGVSPGANVLTF. The sequenced part of the CDR3 DNA is TGCGCCAGCAGCTTGACGGCAGGGGGCGTATCACCTGGGGCCAACGTC.